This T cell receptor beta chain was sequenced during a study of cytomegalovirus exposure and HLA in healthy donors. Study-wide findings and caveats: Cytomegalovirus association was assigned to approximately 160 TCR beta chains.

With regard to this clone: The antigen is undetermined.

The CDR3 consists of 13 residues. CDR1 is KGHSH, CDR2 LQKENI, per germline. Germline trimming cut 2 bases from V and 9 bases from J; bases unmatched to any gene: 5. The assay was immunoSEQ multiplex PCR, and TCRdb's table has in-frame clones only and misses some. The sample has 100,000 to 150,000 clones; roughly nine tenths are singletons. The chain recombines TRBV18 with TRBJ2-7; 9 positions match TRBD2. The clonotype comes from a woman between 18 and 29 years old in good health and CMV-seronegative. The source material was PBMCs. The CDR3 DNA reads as TGTGCCAGCTCACCAGAAGGGACTAGCAGGCAGTACTTC. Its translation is CASSPEGTSRQYF.